This T cell receptor (beta chain) was sequenced for a study of response to subunit inactivated influenza vaccine. A note on this clonotype: Its cognate antigen is unknown.

General study findings and limits: Only a handful of new T cells, the authors suggested, are recruited with each seasonal influenza vaccination.

V was shortened by 3 bases and J by 15 bases, with 21 bases between the two germline ends. The germline V gene encodes CDR1 MDHEN and CDR2 SYDVKM. CDR3 length equals 14 residues. Each CDR3 protein is one row after TCRdb ran MiXCR on the RT-PCR reads. Among fewer than 650,000 distinct CDR3 sequences listed, roughly 13% were seen once. The sequenced sample was PBMCs from blood, obtained 40 to 50 days after vaccination. The gene calls are TRBV28 and TRBJ2-1; D is undetermined. The sequence came from a man in his forties or fifties who received an inactivated influenza vaccine. DNA for the CDR3: TGTGCCAGCAGTTTGGTTGTGAGGAACAGTGGCCCGTTCTTC. Protein sequence: CASSLVVRNSGPFF.